This T cell receptor beta chain was recovered during a study of blood T cell repertoires in COVID-19. Study overall: Sample material is recorded as cDNA or gDNA derived from T cells, B-cell-depleted T cells, or PBMCs.

The CDR3 totals 11 residues. Unmatched junction bases numbered 4, after V lost 11 bases and J lost 8 bases. Enrolled through a virtual design, the participants were between roughly 18 and 90 years of age and came from under 25 US areas. Assignment of participants to cohorts was predicated upon participant-reported clinical history. Profiling relied on immunoSEQ multiplex PCR, and the TCRdb table lists in-frame clones only, not all of them. The sample has around 62,000 clones, approximately 90% seen once. The chain recombines TRBV12-3 or TRBV12-4 with TRBJ2-1, with 9 bases identical to TRBD2. The source of this sequence is a woman aged 40 to 50 who had recovered from COVID-19. The sequencing sample was made of PBMCs or T cells enriched from blood (not recorded which). The CDR3 DNA is TGTGCCTGCGGGGGGGCCTATGAGCAGTTCTTC. It specifies CACGGAYEQFF.